The 18 T cell receptor beta chains listed next were all sequenced from one sample in a study of T cells and copy number aberrations in small-cell lung cancer listed by TCRdb under 2021. The library was generated by the immunoSEQ multiplex PCR assay. TCRdb carries this immuneACCESS record with in-frame sequences only. Its versions omit some clonotypes, under half of them owing to an unresolved V gene in the studies checked, with the rest unexplained. For this sample the table gives 6,000 or so clones, of which roughly four fifths were detected only once. Of the sample, around 8.1% falls within the top ten clones. The sequenced sample consisted of tumor tissue. The source of these receptors is a man over 45 with small cell lung cancer.

The chain employs TRBV7-8 and TRBJ2-7, with a weak D call TRBD2 (5 bases). CDR3 length: 12 amino acids. Germline CDR1 reads SGHVS; CDR2 reads FQNEAQ. Trimming removed 2 bases at V and 6 bases at J, with 8 bases between. CDR3 sequence reads: CASSLHGGEQYF. The CDR3 coding sequence is TGTGCCAGCAGCTTACACGGAGGCGAGCAGTACTTC.

The chain joins TRBV5-6 to TRBJ2-1; TRBD2 aligns across 8 bases. The CDR3 spans 14 residues. The V and J ends lost 2 bases and 3 bases, in that order; junction bases with no gene match: 1. Germline values: CDR1 SGHDT, CDR2 YYEEEE. Written as DNA, the CDR3 is TGTGCCAGCAGCTTACGGGAGGGCTACAATGAGCAGTTCTTC. It specifies CASSLREGYNEQFF.

This clone appeared a few times. The chain is built from TRBV6-4 and TRBJ2-7; 11 bases align to TRBD2. The CDR3 extends over 18 amino acids. The germline V gene has CDR1 MRHNA and CDR2 SNTAGT. V was clipped by 0 bases and J by 2 bases; unmatched bases: 9. In DNA, the CDR3 is TGTGCCAGCAGTGACTCCGGTCTAGCGGGAGGAGATCCCTACGAGCAGTACTTC. Its protein is CASSDSGLAGGDPYEQYF.

The chain couples TRBV7-2 to TRBJ2-7, with D possibly being TRBD2 (5 bases). With 5 bases removed from V and 5 bases from J, the gap between germline ends came to 13 bases. The CDR3 contains 13 residues. Germline V gene sequence: CDR1 SGHTA, CDR2 FQGNSA. This CDR3 reads CASSPGWADEQYF. CDR3 bases: TGTGCCAGCAGCCCGGGGTGGGCGGACGAGCAGTACTTC. Variable domain in full (rest from reference TRBV7-2 and TRBJ2-7): GAGVSQSPSNKVTEKGKDVELRCDPISGHTALYWYRQSLGQGLEFLIYFQGNSAPDKSGLPSDRFSAERTGGSVSTLTIQRTQQEDSAVYLCASSPGWADEQYFGPGTRLTVT.

V and J are TRBV18 and TRBJ1-1; D is unclear. The CDR3 length is 15 residues. The V and J ends lost 6 bases and 3 bases respectively, with 17 bases between them. Germline V gives CDR1 KGHSH, CDR2 LQKENI. CDR3 sequence reads: CASSLIKAADTEAFF. CDR3 nucleotide sequence: TGTGCCAGCTCCTTAATAAAGGCGGCAGACACTGAAGCTTTCTTT.

The chain employs TRBV5-1 and TRBJ2-1; 8 positions agree with TRBD2. V trimming: 1 base; J trimming: 5 bases; junction bases outside the gene matches: 8. This CDR3 is built from 16 residues. Germline-derived CDR1 and CDR2 are SGHRS and YFSETQ. CDR3 amino acids: CASSLTPGLVDNEQFF. CDR3 coding DNA: TGCGCCAGCAGCTTGACCCCGGGACTAGTAGACAATGAGCAGTTCTTC.

The gene calls are TRBV11-1 and TRBJ1-1; D not certain. V was trimmed by 1 base and J by 5 bases, leaving 8 bases between them. Germline assignment: CDR1 SGHAT and CDR2 FQDESV (reference sequence). CDR3 length equals 13 residues. Written as DNA, the CDR3 is TGTGCCAGCAGCTTAGAGGCATTTACTGAAGCTTTCTTT. Its protein is CASSLEAFTEAFF.

The chain combines TRBV30 with TRBJ2-1, with 14 bases lining up with TRBD2. Germline trimming cut 5 bases from V and 9 bases from J; bases unmatched to any gene: 12. The CDR3 consists of 16 residues. Germline loops: CDR1 GTSNPN, CDR2 SVGIG (reference sequence). CDR3 coding DNA: TGTGCCTGGGGTCGAAGACTAGCGGGAGGGCCTGGTGAGCAGTTCTTC. It codes for CAWGRRLAGGPGEQFF.

This clone was picked up one time. This sequence joins TRBV9 and TRBJ2-3; D not resolved. V lost 0 bases and J 6 bases, leaving 14 bases between the germline ends. Germline V lookup: CDR1 SGDLS, CDR2 YYNGEE. There are 15 residues in the CDR3. CDR3: CASSVGPLGRDTQYF. In DNA, the CDR3 is TGTGCCAGCAGCGTAGGGCCGCTTGGGCGGGATACGCAGTATTTT.

The chain recombines TRBV4-1 with TRBJ1-2, with D hard to call. This CDR3 has 12 residues. V lost 2 bases, J lost 5 bases, and 6 bases lay in between. Germline CDR1 MGHRA, CDR2 YSYEKL. DNA of the CDR3: TGCGCCAGCAGCCAAAGTCGGTATGGCTACACCTTC. This translates into CASSQSRYGYTF.

V is TRBV5-1 and J is TRBJ2-5; unclear D gene. The germline V gene encodes CDR1 SGHRS and CDR2 YFSETQ. The CDR3 covers 13 residues. The V end lost 0 bases, the J end lost 5 bases, and 8 bases lay between the germline ends. The DNA of the CDR3 is TGCGCCAGCAGCTTGGCGGTGGCTGAGACCCAGTACTTC. It specifies CASSLAVAETQYF.

The CDR3 coding sequence is TGTGCCAGCAGCTTGGGGGACTACGAGCAGTACTTC. The encoded protein is CASSLGDYEQYF. The rearrangement joins TRBV5-4 to TRBJ2-7; D not certain. The CDR3 contains 12 residues. From germline, CDR1 is SGHNT and CDR2 YYREEE (reference sequence). Trimming took 0 bases from V and 3 from J, leaving 4 bases between them.

The chain employs TRBV27 and TRBJ2-7, with D perhaps TRBD1 (5 bases). Germline V gene data show CDR1 as MNHEY and CDR2 as SMNVEV (reference sequence). V gave up 6 bases and J gave up 2 bases, with 11 bases separating them. The CDR3 length is 13 residues. CDR3 sequence reads: CASRLQGAYEQYF. The CDR3 bases are TGTGCCAGCAGACTGCAGGGTGCCTACGAGCAGTACTTC.

This rearrangement joins TRBV6-1 to TRBJ1-5; 10 bases agree with TRBD1. The CDR3 runs 15 residues. From germline, CDR1 is MNHNS and CDR2 SASEGT. The V segment lost 5 bases and the J segment 6 bases; nucleotides outside the gene matches: 7. CDR3 region: CASSSTTGGGQPQHF. CDR3 bases: TGTGCCAGCAGTTCCACGACAGGGGGCGGTCAGCCCCAGCATTTT.

The chain employs TRBV30 and TRBJ2-7; tentatively, D is TRBD1 or TRBD2 (5 bases each). Trimming shortened V by 0 bases and J by 4 bases, and 10 bases separated the two germline ends. From germline, CDR1 is GTSNPN and CDR2 SVGIG (reference sequence). The CDR3 totals 13 residues. This chain's CDR3 is CAWSVLRGYEQYF. The DNA of the CDR3 is TGTGCCTGGAGTGTTTTGAGGGGATACGAGCAGTACTTC.

This rearrangement joins TRBV19 to TRBJ2-5; 10 nucleotides agree with TRBD2. The CDR3 runs to 22 residues. The junction had 31 bases not matched to a gene; V was cut back by 8 bases and J by 4 bases. Germline V lookup: CDR1 LNHDA, CDR2 SQIVND (reference sequence). The CDR3 protein is CASGRRGSGASGRTGAGETQYF. DNA of the CDR3: TGTGCCAGTGGTAGAAGGGGTAGCGGCGCTAGCGGGAGAACCGGCGCGGGAGAGACCCAGTACTTC.

The DNA of the CDR3 is TGTGCCAGCAGCCAAGCTAGCGGGAGGTCCTACAATGAGCAGTTCTTC. Translating gives CASSQASGRSYNEQFF. The rearrangement links TRBV4-2 to TRBJ2-1, with TRBD2 identical over 11 bases. Germline V gene sequence: CDR1 LGHNA, CDR2 YNFKEQ. V lost 1 base to trimming and J lost 1 base; unmatched junction nucleotides: 0. The CDR3 consists of 16 residues.

The chain is built from TRBV15 and TRBJ1-1, with D possibly matching TRBD1 (5 bases). The CDR3 totals 17 residues. Per the germline V gene, CDR1 is LNHNV and CDR2 is YYDKDF (reference sequence). The ends were cut back, 0 bases at V and 1 base at J, with 15 bases in the middle. For the CDR3, the DNA is TGTGCCACCAGCAGAGATAGAGGCAGGGTGGGGAACACTGAAGCTTTCTTT. Translating it yields CATSRDRGRVGNTEAFF.